The clone carrying this T cell receptor (beta chain) was observed a few times. Its antigen is unidentified. The CDR3 contains 16 residues. V shed 0 bases and J 4 bases; nucleotides not matched to a gene: 5. Germline V gene data show CDR1 as LGHNA and CDR2 as YSLEER. The data derive from a study of T cell repertoires in aging, cancer and after chemotherapy. A mixed TRB-A/B primer pool amplified rearranged TRB by multiplex touch-down PCR. TCRdb independently ran MiXCR on the multiplex PCR reads; one entry per CDR3 protein. Of about 1,400 distinct CDR3 sequences listed, just over 20% were seen once; the top ten hold approximately 27%. Overall study results and limits: Compared with age-matched healthy donors, untreated hematological or solid cancer patients showed higher blood TCR clonality.

Amplification of TCR beta used genomic DNA extracted from peripheral blood. The V call is TRBV4-3, the J call TRBJ2-1, with 8 bases fitting TRBD1. The sample comprised blood. This TCR was recovered from a human donor with a solid tumor. As DNA, the CDR3 is TGCGCCAGCAGCCAAGATCGGACAGGGAGGTACAATGAGCAGTTCTTC. It translates to CASSQDRTGRYNEQFF.